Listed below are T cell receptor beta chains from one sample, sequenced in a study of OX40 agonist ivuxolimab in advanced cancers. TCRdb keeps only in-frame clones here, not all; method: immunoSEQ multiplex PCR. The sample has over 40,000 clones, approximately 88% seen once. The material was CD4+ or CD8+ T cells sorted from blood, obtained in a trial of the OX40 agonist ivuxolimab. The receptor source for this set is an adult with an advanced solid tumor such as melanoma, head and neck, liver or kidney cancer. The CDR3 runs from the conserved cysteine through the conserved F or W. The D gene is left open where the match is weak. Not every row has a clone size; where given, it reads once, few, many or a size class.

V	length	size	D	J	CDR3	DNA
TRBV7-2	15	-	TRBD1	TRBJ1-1	CASSLLAGTERRAFF	TGTGCCAGCAGCTTACTTGCCGGGACAGAGAGACGTGCTTTCTTT
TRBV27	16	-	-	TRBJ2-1	CASSLGGRGSYNEQFF	TGTGCCAGCAGCCTGGGGGGAAGAGGGTCCTACAATGAGCAGTTCTTC
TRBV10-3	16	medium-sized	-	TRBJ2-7	CAISEISPEIDYEQYF	TGTGCCATCAGTGAGATTAGCCCCGAAATCGACTACGAGCAGTACTTC
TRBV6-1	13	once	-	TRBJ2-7	CASSEAGPYEQYF	TGTGCCAGCAGTGAAGCTGGCCCCTACGAGCAGTACTTC
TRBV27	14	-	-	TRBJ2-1	CASSSLVGDNEQFF	TGTGCCAGCAGTTCCCTAGTTGGGGACAATGAGCAGTTCTTC
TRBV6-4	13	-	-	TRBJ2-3	CASSDSRADTQYF	TGTGCCAGCAGTGACTCGAGGGCAGATACGCAGTATTTT
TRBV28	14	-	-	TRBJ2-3	CASSLTGYTDTQYF	TGTGCCAGCAGTTTAACGGGATACACAGATACGCAGTATTTT
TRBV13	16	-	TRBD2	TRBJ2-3	CASSSLAGMGTDTQYF	TGTGCCAGCAGCTCACTAGCGGGAATGGGCACAGATACGCAGTATTTT
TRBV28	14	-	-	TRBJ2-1	CASSLRGSYNEQFF	TGTGCCAGCAGTTTACGGGGCAGCTACAATGAGCAGTTCTTC
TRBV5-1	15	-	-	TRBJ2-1	CASSWTAGSYNEQFF	TGCGCCAGCAGCTGGACGGCCGGCTCCTACAATGAGCAGTTCTTC
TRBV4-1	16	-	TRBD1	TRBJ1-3	CASSQVLQGAGNTIYF	TGCGCCAGCAGCCAAGTTTTACAGGGGGCTGGAAACACCATATATTTT
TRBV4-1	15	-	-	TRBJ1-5	CASSQDGGTGQPQHF	TGCGCCAGCAGCCAAGATGGGGGAACTGGTCAGCCCCAGCATTTT
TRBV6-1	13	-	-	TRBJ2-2	CASRGLGIGELFF	TGTGCCAGCAGAGGGTTGGGGATCGGGGAGCTGTTTTTT
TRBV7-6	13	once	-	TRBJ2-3	CASSGEGTDTQYF	TGTGCCAGCAGTGGTGAAGGCACAGATACGCAGTATTTT
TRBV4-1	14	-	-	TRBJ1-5	CASSQVQGNQPQHF	TGCGCCAGCAGCCAAGTTCAGGGGAATCAGCCCCAGCATTTT
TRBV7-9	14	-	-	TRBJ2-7	CASSLGGLSYEQYF	TGTGCCAGCAGCTTGGGGGGGCTATCCTACGAGCAGTACTTC
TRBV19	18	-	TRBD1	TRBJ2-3	CASSEETDRGSWSDTQYF	TGTGCCAGTAGCGAGGAAACGGACAGGGGATCTTGGTCAGATACGCAGTATTTT
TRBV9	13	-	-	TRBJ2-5	CASSVSSQETQYF	TGTGCCAGCAGCGTATCTAGCCAAGAGACCCAGTACTTC
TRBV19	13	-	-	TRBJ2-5	CASNPSGQETQYF	TGTGCCAGTAATCCCTCGGGACAAGAGACCCAGTACTTC
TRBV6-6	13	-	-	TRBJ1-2	CAIREGGEVGYTF	TGTGCCATCAGGGAGGGGGGGGAAGTCGGCTACACCTTC
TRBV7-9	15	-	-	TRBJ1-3	CASSGPVGSGNTIYF	TGTGCCAGCAGTGGCCCGGTTGGGTCTGGAAACACCATATATTTT
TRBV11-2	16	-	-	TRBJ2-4	CASSLGGLGLGNIQYF	TGTGCCAGCAGCTTAGGAGGGCTCGGGCTGGGGAACATTCAGTACTTC
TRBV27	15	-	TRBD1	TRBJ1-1	CASSLRQGGDTEAFF	TGTGCCAGCAGTTTAAGACAGGGGGGGGACACTGAAGCTTTCTTT
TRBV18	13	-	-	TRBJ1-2	CASSPGFNYGYTF	TGTGCCAGCTCACCAGGCTTTAACTATGGCTACACCTTC
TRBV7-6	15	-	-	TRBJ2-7	CASSQGGPGAYEQYF	TGTGCCAGCAGCCAGGGGGGGCCAGGGGCGTACGAGCAGTACTTC
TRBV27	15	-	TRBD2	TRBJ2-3	CASSPPTSGTDTQYF	TGTGCCAGCAGTCCTCCGACTAGCGGCACAGATACGCAGTATTTT
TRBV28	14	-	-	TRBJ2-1	CASTLWRSYNEQFF	TGTGCCAGCACCCTATGGAGGTCCTACAATGAGCAGTTCTTC
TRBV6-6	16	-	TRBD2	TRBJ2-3	CASSFGLVGGTDTQYF	TGTGCCAGCAGTTTCGGACTAGTCGGTGGCACAGATACGCAGTATTTT
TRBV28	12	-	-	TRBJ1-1	CASSFGNTEAFF	TGTGCCAGCAGTTTTGGAAACACTGAAGCTTTCTTT
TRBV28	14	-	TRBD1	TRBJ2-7	CASSQQGQGYEQYF	TGTGCCAGCAGCCAGCAGGGACAGGGCTACGAGCAGTACTTC
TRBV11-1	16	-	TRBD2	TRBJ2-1	CASSSRLAGGVNEQFF	TGTGCCAGCAGCTCCCGACTAGCGGGAGGGGTCAATGAGCAGTTCTTC
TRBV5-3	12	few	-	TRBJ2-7	CASSPGGYEQYF	TGTGCCAGCAGCCCGGGTGGCTACGAGCAGTACTTC
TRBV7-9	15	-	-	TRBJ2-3	CASSSERTRTDTQYF	TGTGCCAGCAGCTCTGAGCGGACCCGCACAGATACGCAGTATTTT
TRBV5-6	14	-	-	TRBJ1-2	CASSLAAREGIYTF	TGTGCCAGCAGCTTGGCGGCTAGGGAGGGGATCTACACCTTC
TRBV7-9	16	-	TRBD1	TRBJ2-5	CASSCPPGTGQETQYF	TGTGCCAGCAGCTGCCCCCCCGGGACAGGGCAAGAGACCCAGTACTTC
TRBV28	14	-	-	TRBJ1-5	CASSLRTPREPQHF	TGTGCCAGCAGTTTGAGGACGCCGAGGGAGCCCCAGCATTTT
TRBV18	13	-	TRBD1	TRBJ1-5	CASSPLYRGSQHF	TGTGCCAGCTCACCGCTCTACAGGGGAAGCCAGCATTTT
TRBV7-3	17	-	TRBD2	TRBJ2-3	CASSPRDAGGLEDTQYF	TGTGCCAGCAGCCCACGTGACGCGGGAGGATTGGAGGATACGCAGTATTTT
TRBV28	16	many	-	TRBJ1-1	CASRVGGGLVYTEAFF	TGTGCCAGCAGAGTCGGGGGGGGGCTGGTCTACACTGAAGCTTTCTTT
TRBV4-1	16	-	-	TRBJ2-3	CASSQDHGAGTDTQYF	TGCGCCAGCAGCCAAGATCATGGGGCAGGCACAGATACGCAGTATTTT
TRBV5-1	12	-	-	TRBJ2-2	CASSYNTGELFF	TGCGCCAGCAGCTACAATACCGGGGAGCTGTTTTTT
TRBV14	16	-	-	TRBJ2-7	CASSQERGRTPYEQYF	TGTGCCAGCAGCCAAGAGCGCGGCAGGACCCCCTACGAGCAGTACTTC
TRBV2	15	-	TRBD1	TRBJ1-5	CASSIRTGENQPQHF	TGTGCCAGCAGTATACGGACAGGGGAGAATCAGCCCCAGCATTTT
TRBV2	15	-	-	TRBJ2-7	CASSDWKEMPYEQYF	TGTGCCAGCAGTGACTGGAAAGAAATGCCCTACGAGCAGTACTTC
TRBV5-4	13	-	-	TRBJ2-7	CASSQRTNYEQYF	TGTGCCAGCAGCCAACGGACCAACTACGAGCAGTACTTC
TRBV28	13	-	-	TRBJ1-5	CASREGKNQPQHF	TGTGCCAGCAGGGAAGGGAAGAATCAGCCCCAGCATTTT
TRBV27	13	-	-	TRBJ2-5	CASSLSFGETQYF	TGTGCCAGCAGTTTATCATTTGGCGAGACCCAGTACTTC
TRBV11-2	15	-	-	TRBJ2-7	CASSQPGSYSYEQYF	TGTGCCAGCAGCCAACCGGGGTCCTACTCCTACGAGCAGTACTTC
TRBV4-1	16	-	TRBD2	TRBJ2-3	CASSQSREARTDTQYF	TGCGCCAGCAGCCAAAGTCGGGAGGCTCGCACAGATACGCAGTATTTT
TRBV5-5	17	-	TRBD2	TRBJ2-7	CASRRGIAGGGTYEQYF	TGTGCCAGCAGACGTGGGATAGCGGGAGGGGGAACCTACGAGCAGTACTTC
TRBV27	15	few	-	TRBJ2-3	CASSSSTGGTDTQYF	TGTGCCAGCAGTTCCTCGACGGGCGGCACAGATACGCAGTATTTT
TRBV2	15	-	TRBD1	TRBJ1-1	CASSEEGTENTEAFF	TGTGCCAGCAGTGAAGAAGGGACAGAGAACACTGAAGCTTTCTTT
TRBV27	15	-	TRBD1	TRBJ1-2	CASSSTPDRARGYTF	TGTGCCAGCAGTTCCACCCCTGACAGGGCGAGAGGCTACACCTTC
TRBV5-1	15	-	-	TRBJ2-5	CASSLEVGAWETQYF	TGCGCCAGCAGCCTGGAGGTAGGGGCATGGGAGACCCAGTACTTC
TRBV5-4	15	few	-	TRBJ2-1	CASSPLGQLRNEQFF	TGTGCCAGCAGCCCACTAGGACAGTTGAGGAATGAGCAGTTCTTC